Detailed here is one T cell receptor (beta chain). The antigen is not known. The data belong to a study of OX40 agonist ivuxolimab in advanced cancers. Study-level information: Under the entry rules, prior anti-PD-1, anti-PD-L1 or anti-CTLA-4 therapy was allowed, and more than 35% had some.

Method: immunoSEQ multiplex PCR; TCRdb's copy keeps in-frame clones and lacks some. This table has about 40,000 clones, approximately 80% appearing once. Study-wide points: The 0.1-3.0 mg/kg partial responders had among the lowest clonal expansion.

Germline assignment: CDR1 SGHTA and CDR2 FQGTGA. Trimming cost V 2 bases and J 1 base; bases outside gene matches: 7. The CDR3 has 18 amino acids. The chain has TRBV7-3 and TRBJ2-6; 8 nucleotides match TRBD1. The TCR comes from an adult with an advanced solid tumor such as melanoma, head and neck, liver or kidney cancer. Sequencing was performed on CD4+ or CD8+ T cells sorted from blood, taken in a trial of the OX40 agonist ivuxolimab. The CDR3 nucleotides read TGTGCCAGCAGCTTATTTCAGGGGGCTATGTCTGGGGCCAACGTCCTGACTTTC. Translation gives CASSLFQGAMSGANVLTF. The variable domain in full, with the rest retrieved from reference TRBV7-3 and TRBJ2-6, is GAGVSQTPSNKVTEKGKYVELRCDPISGHTALYWYRQSLGQGPEFLIYFQGTGAADDSGLPNDRFFAVRPEGSVSTLKIQRTERGDSAVYLCASSLFQGAMSGANVLTFGAGSRLTVL.